Shown below are 19 T cell receptor beta chains from a single sample sequenced in a study of immune evolution from preneoplasia to lung adenocarcinoma. Data came from immunoSEQ multiplex PCR; TCRdb stores just in-frame clones and leaves some out. Of 20,000 to 25,000 clones listed, over 70% are singletons. The sample taken for sequencing was FFPE invasive lung adenocarcinoma tissue. The source of these receptors is a person aged 55 to 75 with lung adenocarcinoma.

This chain joins TRBV6-1 and TRBJ2-7; tentative D call: TRBD1 (5 bases). V dropped 3 bases and J dropped 3 bases, with 6 bases sitting between them. The CDR3 runs 12 residues. Germline V gene sequence: CDR1 MNHNS, CDR2 SASEGT. CDR3 region: CASSDQGYEQYF. The CDR3 coding sequence is TGTGCCAGCAGTGACCAGGGCTACGAGCAGTACTTC.

This chain joins TRBV28 and TRBJ1-2; no firm D call. This CDR3 is built from 14 residues. Germline assignment: CDR1 MDHEN and CDR2 SYDVKM. With 8 bases removed from V and 4 bases from J, the gap between germline ends came to 17 bases. CDR3 sequence (DNA): TGTGCCAGCCAACCTCCAGCTAGCGTCTATGGCTACACCTTC. Translation gives CASQPPASVYGYTF.

This chain links TRBV11-2 with TRBJ2-5, with a possible D match to TRBD2 (6 bases). Germline lookup yields CDR1 SGHAT and CDR2 FQNNGV. V was clipped by 2 bases and J by 5 bases, with 9 bases between them. The CDR3 has 13 amino acids. The CDR3 is CASSLSGGETQYF. The CDR3 DNA reads TGTGCCAGCAGCTTATCTGGGGGGGAGACCCAGTACTTC.

Turning to this clone: Other DNA sequences in the same sample also yield this CDR3. The chain employs TRBV27 and TRBJ2-2; 11 nucleotides match TRBD2. From germline, CDR1 is MNHEY and CDR2 SMNVEV (reference sequence). This CDR3 comprises 15 residues. The V gene end was trimmed by 6 bases and the J gene end by 3 bases; junction bases not matched to a gene: 3. The CDR3 DNA reads TGTGCCAGCAGACTAGCGGGAGTCGACACCGGGGAGCTGTTTTTT. This gives the protein CASRLAGVDTGELFF.

The rearrangement joins TRBV19 to TRBJ2-7, with 10 bases aligning to TRBD1. Looked up from germline, CDR1 is LNHDA and CDR2 is SQIVND (reference sequence). V trimming: 6 bases; J trimming: 2 bases; junction bases outside the gene matches: 13. The CDR3 covers 17 residues. The CDR3 DNA reads TGTGCCAGTAGCCTTACCGGGACAGGGGTAGGGGCCTACGAGCAGTACTTC. Amino acids: CASSLTGTGVGAYEQYF.

The V gene is TRBV6-5, the J gene TRBJ2-5, with TRBD2 as a possible D gene (6 bases). V lost 4 bases and J lost 0, with 12 bases in between. Germline-derived CDR1 and CDR2 are MNHEY and SVGAGI. The CDR3 has 15 residues. The CDR3 here is CASSSLAPYQETQYF. In DNA, the CDR3 is TGTGCCAGCAGTTCCCTAGCGCCGTACCAAGAGACCCAGTACTTC.

The chain carries TRBV11-3 and TRBJ2-1; TRBD1 matches at 7 bases. After removal of 5 bases from V and 2 bases from J, the junction contained 6 bases not matched to a gene. Germline V gives CDR1 SGHNT, CDR2 YENEEA. The CDR3 loop spans 15 amino acids. CDR3 sequence reads: CASSEQGPPYNEQFF. The DNA of the CDR3 is TGTGCCAGCAGCGAACAGGGGCCCCCCTACAATGAGCAGTTCTTC. Variable domain in full (rest from reference TRBV11-3 and TRBJ2-1): EAGVVQSPRYKIIEKKQPVAFWCNPISGHNTLYWYLQNLGQGPELLIRYENEEAVDDSQLPKDRFSAERLKGVDSTLKIQPAELGDSAVYLCASSEQGPPYNEQFFGPGTRLTVL.

This clone was seen only a few times. V gene TRBV30 combines with J gene TRBJ2-2, with D perhaps matching TRBD2 (5 bases). This CDR3 has 13 amino acids. Per the germline V gene, CDR1 is GTSNPN and CDR2 is SVGIG (reference sequence). Trimming removed 4 bases at V and 3 bases at J, with 9 bases between. The CDR3 loop reads CAWTKLDTGELFF. In nucleotides, the CDR3 is TGTGCCTGGACGAAACTAGACACCGGGGAGCTGTTTTTT.

This clone was counted once. This chain uses TRBV6-1 with TRBJ1-5; D is perhaps TRBD1 (5 bases). Trimming cost V 2 bases and J 4 bases, with 12 bases left between them. The CDR3 is 15 residues long. Germline values: CDR1 MNHNS, CDR2 SASEGT. The CDR3 region is CASSESTGGNQPQHF. The CDR3 nucleotides read TGTGCCAGCAGTGAAAGCACAGGCGGGAATCAGCCCCAGCATTTT.

V and J are TRBV7-2 and TRBJ2-3; D unclear. V was cut by 4 bases and J by 2 bases, with 7 bases left in between. CDR3 length equals 13 residues. Germline CDR1 is SGHTA and CDR2 is FQGNSA. CDR3 DNA: TGTGCCAGCAGCTGGAGTAACACAGATACGCAGTATTTT. This encodes CASSWSNTDTQYF.

The chain is built from TRBV28 and TRBJ2-1, with 9 bases fitting TRBD2. Looked up from germline, CDR1 is MDHEN and CDR2 is SYDVKM. Trimming took 8 bases from V and 2 from J; bases not matched to a gene: 13. The CDR3 contains 17 residues. CDR3: CASLTLSGRGPYNEQFF. The CDR3 bases are TGTGCCAGCCTAACTCTTAGCGGGAGAGGACCCTACAATGAGCAGTTCTTC.

The chain joins TRBV5-1 to TRBJ2-2; no clear D gene. This CDR3 comprises 15 residues. Trimming pared 1 base from V and 8 bases from J, leaving 15 bases between. CDR1 SGHRS and CDR2 YFSETQ come from the germline V gene. The CDR3 DNA sequence: TGCGCCAGCAGCTTGCGTCCGGCCACGGTAGGGGAGCTGTTTTTT. Translating it yields CASSLRPATVGELFF.

The V call is TRBV6-1, the J call TRBJ2-1, with unresolved D. CDR3 length: 11 amino acids. Germline V CDR1 and CDR2: MNHNS, SASEGT. Trimming removed 4 bases at V and 7 bases at J, with 5 bases between. The CDR3 loop reads CASSVRNEQFF. The CDR3 nucleotides read TGTGCCAGCAGTGTTCGAAATGAGCAGTTCTTC.

This clone was counted between two and nine times. V gene TRBV7-2 combines with J gene TRBJ2-1, with D possibly matching TRBD1 (5 bases). Trimming removed 0 bases from V and 7 bases from J, with 16 bases in between. Germline values: CDR1 SGHTA, CDR2 FQGNSA. The CDR3 spans 16 residues. CDR3 coding DNA: TGTGCCAGCAGCTTAGCGTGGCAGGGTGGGCTAAATGAGCAGTTCTTC. Amino acid sequence: CASSLAWQGGLNEQFF.

This chain uses TRBV5-4 with TRBJ2-2; D might be TRBD2 (6 bases). The germline V gene encodes CDR1 SGHNT and CDR2 YYREEE (reference sequence). The V end lost 6 bases, the J end lost 2 bases, and 14 bases lay between the germline ends. The CDR3 is 15 amino acids. Here the CDR3 reads CASTPSAGNTGELFF. The CDR3 DNA sequence: TGTGCCAGCACCCCCTCGGCGGGAAACACCGGGGAGCTGTTTTTT.

This clone has a single count. This sequence joins TRBV27 and TRBJ1-2, with D possibly matching TRBD1 (6 bases). The CDR3 sequence is 12 residues long. Looked up from germline, CDR1 is MNHEY and CDR2 is SMNVEV (reference sequence). V lost 6 bases and J 8 bases, leaving 13 bases between the germline ends. DNA for the CDR3: TGTGCCAGCAGCGATCAGGGGCGAGGCTACACCTTC. Translated, it gives CASSDQGRGYTF.

In this sample, this clone is medium-sized. The chain employs TRBV18 and TRBJ1-2; D might be TRBD1 (5 bases). This CDR3 spans 13 amino acids. The germline gives CDR1 KGHSH, CDR2 LQKENI. V lost 6 bases, J lost 2 bases, and 10 bases lay in between. The CDR3 nucleotides read TGTGCCAGCTCTCCCGGGGACAACTATGGCTACACCTTC. It specifies CASSPGDNYGYTF.

A note on this clone: Relative to the germline gene, one junction end is altered; a read error may explain this. This chain connects TRBV7-7 to TRBJ2-7, with no clear D. The CDR3 loop spans 13 amino acids. From germline, CDR1 is SSHAT and CDR2 FNYEAQ (reference sequence). The CDR3 DNA reads TGTGCTAGCAGCCAAAGCGAGAGCGCCCAGCAGTACTTC. This encodes CASSQSESAQQYF.

The chain joins TRBV5-5 to TRBJ2-2, with 13 bases aligning to TRBD2. Germline loops: CDR1 SGHKS, CDR2 YYEKEE (reference sequence). Germline trimming cut 3 bases from V and 7 bases from J; bases unmatched to any gene: 3. The CDR3 consists of 15 residues. The CDR3 DNA reads as TGTGCCAGCAGCTCGGGACTAGCGGGATACGGGGAGCTGTTTTTT. This codes for CASSSGLAGYGELFF.